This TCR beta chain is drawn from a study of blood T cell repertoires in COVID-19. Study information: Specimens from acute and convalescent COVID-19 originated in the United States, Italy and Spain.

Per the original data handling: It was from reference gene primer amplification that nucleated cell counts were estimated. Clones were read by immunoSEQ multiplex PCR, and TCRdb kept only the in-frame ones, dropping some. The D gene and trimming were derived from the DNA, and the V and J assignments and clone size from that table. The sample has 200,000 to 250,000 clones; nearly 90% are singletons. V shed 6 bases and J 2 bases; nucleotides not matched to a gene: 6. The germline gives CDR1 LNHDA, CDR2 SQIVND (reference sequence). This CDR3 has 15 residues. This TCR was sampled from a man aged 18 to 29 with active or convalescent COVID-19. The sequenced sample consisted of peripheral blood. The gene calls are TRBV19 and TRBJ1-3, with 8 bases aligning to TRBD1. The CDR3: CASRRQGTTGNTIYF. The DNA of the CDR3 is TGTGCCAGTAGAAGACAGGGGACGACTGGAAACACCATATATTTT.